This T cell receptor (beta chain) was recovered during a study of cytomegalovirus exposure and HLA in healthy donors. Findings and limits, study-wide: Highly shared variants forming one cluster were likely a sequencing artifact. An analysis was carried out at a later point. It showed that HLA-associated TCR beta chains were more clonally expanded than equally common non-associated chains. With DRB1 most and HLA-C fewest, TCR association rates differed between HLA loci in a later analysis.

A remark on this clone: Its antigen remains unidentified.

Amplification used 60 Vbeta primers and 13 Jbeta primers. Some clones are missing from TCRdb's copy, which holds only in-frame ones; the method was immunoSEQ multiplex PCR. The data hold 150,000 to 200,000 clones, with around 84% observed a single time. The CDR3 totals 14 residues. CDR1 and CDR2 (germline): MNHEY, SVGAGI. With 6 bases removed from V and 0 bases from J, the gap between germline ends came to 8 bases. This sequence was found in a woman between 18 and 30 years old in good health and CMV-seronegative. This sequence joins TRBV6-5 and TRBJ1-4; D remains ambiguous. The material sequenced was PBMCs. The CDR3 region is CASRNRATNEKLFF. The CDR3 coding sequence is TGTGCCAGCAGAAACAGAGCAACTAATGAAAAACTGTTTTTT.